This TCR beta chain came from a study of T cell responses to AZD1222 COVID-19 vaccine. Overall study context: Recipients boosted at about 4 weeks or about 12 weeks are pooled.

Produced via immunoSEQ multiplex PCR; TCRdb's table is partial and in-frame only. Of some 100,000 clones in the sample, roughly 89% were seen once. The table lists this clone with a count of one. The sample consisted of peripheral blood, taken on day 0 of AZD1222 vaccination. This TCR was recovered from an adult in good health.

CDR3 bases: TGTGCCAGTAGTATAGGGAGAAACTACGAGCAGTACTTC. This encodes CASSIGRNYEQYF. The chain uses TRBV19 and TRBJ2-7; the D is unclear. The CDR3 consists of 13 residues. The V end was cut by 1 base, the J end by 3 bases, with 7 bases between. Per germline, CDR1 LNHDA and CDR2 SQIVND (reference sequence).